This T cell receptor beta chain was identified in a study of blood T cell repertoires in COVID-19. Study as a whole: Donors in the United States, Italy and Spain gave samples during acute or convalescent COVID-19.

Original methodology: Estimation of nucleated cell counts relied on the amplification of reference gene primers. This table comes from immunoSEQ multiplex PCR, and its TCRdb copy is limited to in-frame clones, with some not included. For V, J and clone size, that table is used; D and trimming come from the DNA. Of tens of thousands of clones in the sample, 85% to 90% are singletons; the top ten hold 13% to 15%. The TCR comes from an older woman with acute or convalescent COVID-19. The sequenced sample consisted of peripheral blood.

The CDR3 coding sequence is TGTGCCAGCAGCCTAGGGGCTAGCGGGAGTAACACAGATACGCAGTATTTT. Its translation: CASSLGASGSNTDTQYF. The V call is TRBV7-2, the J call TRBJ2-3, with TRBD2 matching 10 bases. Germline V lookup: CDR1 SGHTA, CDR2 FQGNSA. Trimming removed 5 bases from V and 2 bases from J; junction bases left unmatched: 10. This CDR3 comprises 17 residues.